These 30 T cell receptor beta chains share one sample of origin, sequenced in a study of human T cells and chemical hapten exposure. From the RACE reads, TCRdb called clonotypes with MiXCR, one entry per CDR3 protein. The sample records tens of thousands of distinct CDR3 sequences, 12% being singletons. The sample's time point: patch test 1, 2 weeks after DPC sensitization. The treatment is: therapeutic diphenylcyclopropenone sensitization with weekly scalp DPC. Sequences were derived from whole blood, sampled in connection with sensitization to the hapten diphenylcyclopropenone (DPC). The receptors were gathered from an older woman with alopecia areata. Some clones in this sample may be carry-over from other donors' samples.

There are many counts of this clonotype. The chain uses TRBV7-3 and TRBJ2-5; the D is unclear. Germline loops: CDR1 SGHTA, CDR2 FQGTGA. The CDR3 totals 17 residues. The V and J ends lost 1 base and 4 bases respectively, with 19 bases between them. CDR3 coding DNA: TGTGCCAGCAGCTTAATAGGCCACCTCGGTCTTCGAGAGACCCAGTACTTC. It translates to CASSLIGHLGLRETQYF.

CDR3 bases: TGTGCCAGTTTCCTACAGGGTCCCTACGAGCAGTACTTC. Protein product: CASFLQGPYEQYF. The chain has TRBV2 and TRBJ2-7, with TRBD1 as a possible D gene (6 bases). The CDR3 covers 13 residues. Germline loops: CDR1 SNHLY, CDR2 FYNNEI. V shed 9 bases and J shed 2 bases, with 14 bases lying between them.

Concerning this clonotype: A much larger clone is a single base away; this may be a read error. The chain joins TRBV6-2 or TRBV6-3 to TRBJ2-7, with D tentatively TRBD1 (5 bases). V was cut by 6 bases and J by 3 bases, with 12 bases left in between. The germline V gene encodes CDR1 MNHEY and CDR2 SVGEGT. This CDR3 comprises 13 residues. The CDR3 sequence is CASRPQGIYEQYF. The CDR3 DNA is TGTGCCAGCAGACCCCAGGGTATCTACGAGCAGTACTTC.

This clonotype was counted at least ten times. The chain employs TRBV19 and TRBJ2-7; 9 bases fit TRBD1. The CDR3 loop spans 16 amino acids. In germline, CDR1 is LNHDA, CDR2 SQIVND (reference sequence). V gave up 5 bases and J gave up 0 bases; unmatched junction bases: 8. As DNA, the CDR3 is TGTGCCAGTAGTCCGGGACAGGGTCTGGGCTCCTACGAGCAGTACTTC. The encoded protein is CASSPGQGLGSYEQYF.

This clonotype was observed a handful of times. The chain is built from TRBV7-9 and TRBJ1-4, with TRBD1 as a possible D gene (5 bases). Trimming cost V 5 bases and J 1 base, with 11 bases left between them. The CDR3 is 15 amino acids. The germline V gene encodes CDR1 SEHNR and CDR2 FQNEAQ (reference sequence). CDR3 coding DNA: TGTGCCAGCAGCAGAGGAGGACAAACTAATGAAAAACTGTTTTTT. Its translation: CASSRGGQTNEKLFF.

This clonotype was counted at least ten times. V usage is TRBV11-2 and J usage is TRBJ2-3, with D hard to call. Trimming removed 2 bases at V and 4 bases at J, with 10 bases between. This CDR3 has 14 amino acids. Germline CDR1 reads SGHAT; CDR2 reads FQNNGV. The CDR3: CASSLWAEADTQYF. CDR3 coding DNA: TGTGCCAGCAGCTTATGGGCCGAGGCAGATACGCAGTATTTT.

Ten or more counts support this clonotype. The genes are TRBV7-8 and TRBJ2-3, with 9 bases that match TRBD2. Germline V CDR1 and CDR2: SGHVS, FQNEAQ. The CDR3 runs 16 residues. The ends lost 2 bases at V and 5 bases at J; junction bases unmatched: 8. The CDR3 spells CASSLRGGGARDTQYF. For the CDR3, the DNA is TGTGCCAGCAGCTTACGGGGCGGGGGGGCCAGAGATACGCAGTATTTT.

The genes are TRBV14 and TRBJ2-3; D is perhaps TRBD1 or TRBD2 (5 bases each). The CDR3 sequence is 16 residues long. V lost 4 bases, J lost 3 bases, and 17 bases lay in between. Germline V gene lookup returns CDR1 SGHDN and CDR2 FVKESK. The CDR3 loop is CASSRGTAGRTDTQYF. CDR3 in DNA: TGTGCCAGCAGCCGAGGGACCGCCGGACGGACAGATACGCAGTATTTT.

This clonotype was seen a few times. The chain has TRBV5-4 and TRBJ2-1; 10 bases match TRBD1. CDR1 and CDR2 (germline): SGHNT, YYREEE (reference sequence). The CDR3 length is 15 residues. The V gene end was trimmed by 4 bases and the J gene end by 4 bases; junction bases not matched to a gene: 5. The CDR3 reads CASSRDRGGYNEQFF. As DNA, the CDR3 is TGTGCCAGCAGCCGGGACAGGGGCGGATACAATGAGCAGTTCTTC.

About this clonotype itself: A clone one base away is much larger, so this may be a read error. CDR3 amino acids: CASSPRFEQGGGFGKNIQYF. CDR3 DNA sequence: TGTGCCAGCAGCCCTCGTTTCGAGCAGGGGGGCGGTTTTGGCAAAAACATTCAGTACTTC. The V call is TRBV3-1, the J call TRBJ2-4; weak D call: TRBD1 (7 bases). V lost 4 bases to trimming and J lost 3 bases, with 28 bases between them. Germline V gene lookup returns CDR1 LGHDT and CDR2 YNNKEL (reference sequence). The CDR3 loop spans 20 amino acids. Full variable domain (rest looked up from reference TRBV3-1 and TRBJ2-4): DTAVSQTPKYLVTQMGNDKSIKCEQNLGHDTMYWYKQDSKKFLKIMFSYNNKELIINETVPNRFSPKSPDKAHLNLHINSLELGDSAVYFCASSPRFEQGGGFGKNIQYFGAGTRLSVL.

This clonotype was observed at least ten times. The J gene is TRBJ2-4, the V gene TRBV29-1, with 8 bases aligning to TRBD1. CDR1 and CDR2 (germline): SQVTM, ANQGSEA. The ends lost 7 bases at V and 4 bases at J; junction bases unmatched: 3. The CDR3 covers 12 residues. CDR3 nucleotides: TGCAGCGCCCGACAGGGGAAAAACATTCAGTACTTC. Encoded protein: CSARQGKNIQYF.

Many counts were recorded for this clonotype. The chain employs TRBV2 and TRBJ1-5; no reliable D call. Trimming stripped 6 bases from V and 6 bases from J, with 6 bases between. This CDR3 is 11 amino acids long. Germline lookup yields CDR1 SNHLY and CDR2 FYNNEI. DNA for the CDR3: TGTGCCAGCAGATTCGGTCAGCCCCAGCATTTT. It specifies CASRFGQPQHF.

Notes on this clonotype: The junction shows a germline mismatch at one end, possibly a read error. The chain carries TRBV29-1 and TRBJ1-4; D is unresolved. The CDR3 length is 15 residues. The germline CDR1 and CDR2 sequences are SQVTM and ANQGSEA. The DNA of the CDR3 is TGCAGCGTCGAAGACCTTACGGCTCCTAATGAAAAACTGTTTTTT. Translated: CSVEDLTAPNEKLFF.

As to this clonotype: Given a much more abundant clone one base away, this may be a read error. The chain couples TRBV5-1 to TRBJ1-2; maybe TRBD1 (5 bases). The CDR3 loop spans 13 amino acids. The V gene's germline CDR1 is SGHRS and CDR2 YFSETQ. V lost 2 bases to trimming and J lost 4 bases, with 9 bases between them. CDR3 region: CASSLRGFYGYTF. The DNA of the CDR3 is TGCGCCAGCAGCTTACGGGGGTTCTATGGCTACACCTTC. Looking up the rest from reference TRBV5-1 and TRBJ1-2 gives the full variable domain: KAGVTQTPRYLIKTRGQQVTLSCSPISGHRSVSWYQQTPGQGLQFLFEYFSETQRNKGNFPGRFSGRQFSNSRSEMNVSTLELGDSALYLCASSLRGFYGYTFGSGTRLTVV.

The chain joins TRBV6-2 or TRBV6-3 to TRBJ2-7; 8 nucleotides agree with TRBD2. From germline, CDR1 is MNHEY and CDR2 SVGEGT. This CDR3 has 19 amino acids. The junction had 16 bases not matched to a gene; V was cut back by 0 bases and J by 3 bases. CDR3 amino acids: CASSYSSRGASNSIYEQYF. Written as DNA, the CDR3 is TGTGCCAGCAGTTACTCGTCGCGGGGGGCCTCCAACTCAATCTACGAGCAGTACTTC.

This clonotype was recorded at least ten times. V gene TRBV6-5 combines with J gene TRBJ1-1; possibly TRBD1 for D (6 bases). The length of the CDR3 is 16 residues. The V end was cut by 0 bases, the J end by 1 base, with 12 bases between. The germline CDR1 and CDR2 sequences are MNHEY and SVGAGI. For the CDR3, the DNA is TGTGCCAGCAGTTACTCTGTGGGGGGCCGGAACACTGAAGCTTTCTTT. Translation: CASSYSVGGRNTEAFF.

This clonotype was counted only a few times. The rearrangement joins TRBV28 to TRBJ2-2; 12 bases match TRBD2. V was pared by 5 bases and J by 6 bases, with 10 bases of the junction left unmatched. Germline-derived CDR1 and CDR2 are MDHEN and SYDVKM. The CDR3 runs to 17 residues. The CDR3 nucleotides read TGTGCCAGCAGTCCCCTCTTACTAGCGGGGGGCTCCGGGGAGCTGTTTTTT. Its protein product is CASSPLLLAGGSGELFF.

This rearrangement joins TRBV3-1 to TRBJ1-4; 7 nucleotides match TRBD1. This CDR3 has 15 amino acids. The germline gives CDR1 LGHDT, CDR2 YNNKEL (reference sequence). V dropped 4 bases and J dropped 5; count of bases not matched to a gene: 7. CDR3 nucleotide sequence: TGTGCCAGCAGCCTACCGGGACAGAAAAATGAAAAACTGTTTTTT. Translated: CASSLPGQKNEKLFF.

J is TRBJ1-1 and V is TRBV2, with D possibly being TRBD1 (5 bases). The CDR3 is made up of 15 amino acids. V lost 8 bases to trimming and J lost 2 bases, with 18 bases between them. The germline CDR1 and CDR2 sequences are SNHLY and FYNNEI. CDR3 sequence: CASSGQQVFNTEAFF. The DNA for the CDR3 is TGTGCCAGCTCGGGGCAGCAAGTTTTTAACACTGAAGCTTTCTTT.

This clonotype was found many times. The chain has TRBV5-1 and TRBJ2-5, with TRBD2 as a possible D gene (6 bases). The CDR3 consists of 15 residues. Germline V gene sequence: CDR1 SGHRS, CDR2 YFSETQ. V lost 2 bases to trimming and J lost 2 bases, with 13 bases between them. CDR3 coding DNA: TGCGCCAGCAGCTTTCCGGAGGGGCCGCAAGAGACCCAGTACTTC. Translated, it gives CASSFPEGPQETQYF.

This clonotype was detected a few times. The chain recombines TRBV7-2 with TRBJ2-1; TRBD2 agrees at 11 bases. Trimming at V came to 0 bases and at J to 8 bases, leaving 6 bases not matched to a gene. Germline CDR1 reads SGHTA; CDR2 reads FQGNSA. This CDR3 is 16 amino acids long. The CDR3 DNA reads TGTGCCAGCAGCTTAGCTAGCGGGGGGGCAATCTATGAGCAGTTCTTC. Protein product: CASSLASGGAIYEQFF. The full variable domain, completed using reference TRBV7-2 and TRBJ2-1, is GAGVSQSPSNKVTEKGKDVELRCDPISGHTALYWYRQSLGQGLEFLIYFQGNSAPDKSGLPSDRFSAERTGGSVSTLTIQRTQQEDSAVYLCASSLASGGAIYEQFFGPGTRLTVL.

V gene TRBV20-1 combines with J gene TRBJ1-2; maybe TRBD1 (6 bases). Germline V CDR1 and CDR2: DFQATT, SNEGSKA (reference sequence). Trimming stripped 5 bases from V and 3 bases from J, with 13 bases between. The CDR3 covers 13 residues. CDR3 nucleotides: TGCAGTGCTTCCCCCGACAGGCACTATGGCTACACCTTC. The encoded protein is CSASPDRHYGYTF.

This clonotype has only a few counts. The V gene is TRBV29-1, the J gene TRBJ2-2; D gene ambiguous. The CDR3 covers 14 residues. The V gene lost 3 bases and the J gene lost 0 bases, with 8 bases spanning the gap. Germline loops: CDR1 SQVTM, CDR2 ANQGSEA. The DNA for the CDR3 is TGCAGCGTTGAGGGGATTGCGAACACCGGGGAGCTGTTTTTT. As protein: CSVEGIANTGELFF.

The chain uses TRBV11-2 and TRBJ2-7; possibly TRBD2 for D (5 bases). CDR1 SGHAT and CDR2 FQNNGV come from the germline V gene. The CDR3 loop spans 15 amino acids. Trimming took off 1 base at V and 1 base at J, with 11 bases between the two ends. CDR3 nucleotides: TGTGCCAGCAGCTTAGTGTCGGGGATATCCTACGAGCAGTACTTC. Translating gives CASSLVSGISYEQYF.

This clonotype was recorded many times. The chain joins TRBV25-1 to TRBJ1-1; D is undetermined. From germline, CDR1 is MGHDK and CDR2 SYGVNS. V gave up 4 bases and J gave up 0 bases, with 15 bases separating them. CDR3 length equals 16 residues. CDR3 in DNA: TGTGCCAGCAGTGGTGCGTTGACACCCATGAACACTGAAGCTTTCTTT. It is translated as CASSGALTPMNTEAFF.

The CDR3 coding sequence is TGTGCCATCAGTTCTACGGGGGACACTGAAGCTTTCTTT. This sequence encodes CAISSTGDTEAFF. The chain combines TRBV10-3 with TRBJ1-1, with a tentative D call TRBD1 (5 bases). The CDR3 runs to 13 residues. Trimming took off 5 bases at V and 3 bases at J, with 10 bases between the two ends. The germline V gene encodes CDR1 ENHRY and CDR2 SYGVKD.

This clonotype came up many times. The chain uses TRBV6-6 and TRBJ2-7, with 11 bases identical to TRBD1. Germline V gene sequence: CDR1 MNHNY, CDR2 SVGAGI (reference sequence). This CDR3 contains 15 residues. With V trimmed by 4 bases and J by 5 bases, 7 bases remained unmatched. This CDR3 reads CASSSWTGGNDEQYF. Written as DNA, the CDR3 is TGTGCCAGCAGTTCTTGGACAGGGGGCAACGACGAGCAGTACTTC.

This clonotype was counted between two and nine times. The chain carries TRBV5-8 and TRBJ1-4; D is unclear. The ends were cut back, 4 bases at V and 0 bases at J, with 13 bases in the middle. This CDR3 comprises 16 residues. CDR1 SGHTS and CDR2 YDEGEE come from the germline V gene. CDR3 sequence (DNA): TGTGCCAGCAGCACTTCCGGTTTGTCAACTAATGAAAAACTGTTTTTT. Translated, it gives CASSTSGLSTNEKLFF.

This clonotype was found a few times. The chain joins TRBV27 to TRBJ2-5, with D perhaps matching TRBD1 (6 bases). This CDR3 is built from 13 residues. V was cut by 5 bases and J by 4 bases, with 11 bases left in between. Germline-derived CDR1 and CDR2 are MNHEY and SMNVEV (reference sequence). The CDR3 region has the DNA TGTGCCAGCAGTCCAGTAGGGGGAGAGACCCAGTACTTC. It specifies CASSPVGGETQYF.

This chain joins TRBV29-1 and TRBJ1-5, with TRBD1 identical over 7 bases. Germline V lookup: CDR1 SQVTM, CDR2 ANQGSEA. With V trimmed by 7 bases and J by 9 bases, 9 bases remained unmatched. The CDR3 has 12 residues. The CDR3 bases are TGCAGCGGCGGACAGGTTGAGGGGCCCCAGCATTTT. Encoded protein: CSGGQVEGPQHF. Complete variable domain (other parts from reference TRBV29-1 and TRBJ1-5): SAVISQKPSRDICQRGTSLTIQCQVDSQVTMMFWYRQQPGQSLTLIATANQGSEATYESGFVIDKFPISRPNLTFSTLTVSNMSPEDSSIYLCSGGQVEGPQHFGDGTRLSIL.